This T cell receptor (beta chain) was profiled in a study of T-cell memory formation after mild COVID-19. The germline V gene has CDR1 SGHAT and CDR2 FQNNGV. The V and J ends lost 5 bases and 9 bases, in that order; junction bases with no gene match: 12. The CDR3 sequence is 15 residues long. TCRdb re-called the 5' RACE reads through MiXCR, storing one row per CDR3 protein. The sample consists of roughly 200,000 distinct CDR3 sequences, roughly 16% of them appearing once. This TCR derives from an adult woman who had mild COVID-19 (a few samples of this study predate the infection). Cell type and time point are not known. Source material: PBMCs or a T cell subset sorted from them (not recorded which). The rearrangement uses TRBV11-2 and TRBJ2-1; 8 nucleotides match TRBD1. CDR3 residues: CASSPHDPQGGEQFF. The CDR3 coding sequence is TGTGCCAGCAGCCCCCACGACCCACAGGGGGGTGAGCAGTTCTTC.